These 25 T cell receptor beta chains were sequenced from one sample in a study of CD8 T cells in ankylosing spondylitis. TCRdb analysed the 5' RACE reads with MiXCR anew, one entry per CDR3 protein. Here the sample spans more than 300,000 distinct CDR3 sequences, approximately 10% being singletons. Specimen: blood, either unsorted or a sorted T cell fraction (not recorded which). The receptors originated from a female donor with ankylosing spondylitis or in good health (not recorded which).

V is TRBV28 and J is TRBJ1-5; possibly TRBD1 for D (5 bases). V lost 7 bases and J lost 2, with 12 bases in between. Per germline, CDR1 MDHEN and CDR2 SYDVKM. The length of the CDR3 is 14 residues. The CDR3 DNA is TGTGCCAGCACGGGGGGGATTGGCAATCAGCCCCAGCATTTT. It encodes CASTGGIGNQPQHF. Supplemented by reference TRBV28 and TRBJ1-5, the full variable domain reads DVKVTQSSRYLVKRTGEKVFLECVQDMDHENMFWYRQDPGLGLRLIYFSYDVKMKEKGDIPEGYSVSREKKERFSLILESASTNQTSMYLCASTGGIGNQPQHFGDGTRLSIL.

There are many counts of this clonotype. J is TRBJ1-1 and V is TRBV5-5, with a tentative D call TRBD1 (5 bases). Germline V lookup: CDR1 SGHKS, CDR2 YYEKEE (reference sequence). V dropped 4 bases and J dropped 5 bases, with 18 bases sitting between them. CDR3 length equals 15 residues. The CDR3 sequence: CASSPEGAGGTEAFF. Written as DNA, the CDR3 is TGTGCCAGCAGCCCGGAAGGGGCCGGAGGAACTGAAGCTTTCTTT.

On this clonotype: A read error may account for a junction end that differs from germline. The chain has TRBV3-1 and TRBJ2-2; 7 bases align to TRBD2. The germline CDR1 and CDR2 sequences are LGHDT and YNNKEL (reference sequence). The CDR3 has 15 residues. CDR3 bases: TGTGCCAGCAGCCAGTCAAGCGGGAACACCAGGGAGCTGTTTTTT. Translation gives CASSQSSGNTRELFF. Complete variable domain (other parts from reference TRBV3-1 and TRBJ2-2): DTAVSQTPKYLVTQMGNDKSIKCEQNLGHDTMYWYKQDSKKFLKIMFSYNNKELIINETVPNRFSPKSPDKAHLNLHINSLELGDSAVYFCASSQSSGNTRELFFGEGSRLTVL.

This clonotype was recorded at least ten times. The chain uses TRBV5-1 and TRBJ2-1, with 9 bases that match TRBD1. The CDR3 runs to 14 residues. In germline, CDR1 is SGHRS, CDR2 YFSETQ. The V segment lost 3 bases and the J segment 8 bases; nucleotides outside the gene matches: 6. The CDR3 DNA reads TGCGCCAGCAGCTGGGGACAGGGTTGGGATGAGCAGTTCTTC. It codes for CASSWGQGWDEQFF.

This clonotype was recorded a few times. The rearrangement links TRBV12-3 or TRBV12-4 to TRBJ2-7, with D perhaps matching TRBD1 (7 bases). The CDR3 is 14 residues long. With 6 bases removed from V and 7 bases from J, the gap between germline ends came to 19 bases. CDR3 residues: CASSRGETVGEQYF. CDR3 coding DNA: TGTGCCAGCAGCAGGGGGGAAACTGTGGGTGAGCAGTACTTC.

V is TRBV21-1 and J is TRBJ2-1; the tabulated D call, TRBD2, remains unverified against the DNA. TRBV21-1 corresponds to a pseudogene. The CDR3 is 19 amino acids. CDR3 protein: CASSNLSATKRAPSYEQFF. The CDR3 bases are TGTGCCAGCAGCAATTTGTCGGCGACTAAGAGAGCCCCGTCATATGAGCAGTTCTTC.

This clonotype was seen a handful of times. The rearrangement links TRBV6-1 to TRBJ2-7; D perhaps matches TRBD1 (6 bases). Germline CDR1 reads MNHNS; CDR2 reads SASEGT. This CDR3 is 14 amino acids long. V was cut by 7 bases and J by 2 bases, with 15 bases left in between. Here the CDR3 DNA reads TGTGCCAGCACTCGCTGGACAGAAGCCTACGAGCAGTACTTC. Its protein product is CASTRWTEAYEQYF.

This clonotype has at least ten counts. The chain uses TRBV7-9 and TRBJ2-5; D is unresolved. Germline V lookup: CDR1 SEHNR, CDR2 FQNEAQ (reference sequence). Between the trimmed V and J ends, which lost 0 bases and 2 bases, there was a span of 4 bases. The CDR3 is 13 residues long. The CDR3 region is CASSLAPQETQYF. Written as DNA, the CDR3 is TGTGCCAGCAGCTTAGCGCCTCAAGAGACCCAGTACTTC.

This clonotype was detected many times. The rearrangement links TRBV7-2 to TRBJ2-1, with TRBD2 matching 11 bases. The V gene's germline CDR1 is SGHTA and CDR2 FQGNSA. The junction had 15 bases not matched to a gene; V was cut back by 5 bases and J by 12 bases. The CDR3 length is 16 residues. The CDR3 reads CASSKHGLAGSVSQFF. The CDR3 nucleotides read TGTGCCAGCAGCAAACATGGACTAGCGGGCTCGGTCTCGCAGTTCTTC.

Many counts were recorded for this clonotype. This chain connects TRBV5-8 to TRBJ2-7, with D possibly TRBD2 on 5 matching bases. The germline V gene encodes CDR1 SGHTS and CDR2 YDEGEE. V was cut by 2 bases and J by 0 bases, with 9 bases left in between. The CDR3 is made up of 14 amino acids. As DNA, the CDR3 is TGTGCCAGCAGCTTATATGGGAGCTCCTACGAGCAGTACTTC. Its protein product is CASSLYGSSYEQYF.

This clonotype was found many times. The chain combines TRBV7-9 with TRBJ2-7; D unresolved. Trimming cost V 4 bases and J 6 bases, with 7 bases left between them. Germline CDR1 and CDR2: SEHNR and FQNEAQ (reference sequence). The CDR3 sequence is 11 residues long. The CDR3 loop is CASSSVTEQYF. CDR3 DNA sequence: TGTGCCAGCAGCTCCGTCACCGAGCAGTACTTC.

This clonotype was counted between two and nine times. This rearrangement joins TRBV7-6 to TRBJ2-2; 7 bases map to TRBD2. The trim removed 0 bases at V and 3 bases at J, leaving 4 bases unmatched. CDR1 is SGHVS and CDR2 is FNYEAQ in the germline V gene. The CDR3 loop spans 16 amino acids. CDR3 DNA: TGTGCCAGCAGCTTAGCCTCCGGGAGGTACACCGGGGAGCTGTTTTTT. Amino acids: CASSLASGRYTGELFF.

This clonotype was detected ten times or more. This chain links TRBV6-1 with TRBJ2-3; D is unclear. The CDR3 is 13 amino acids. Germline V gene data show CDR1 as MNHNS and CDR2 as SASEGT. V was pared by 5 bases and J by 2 bases, with 8 bases between. The DNA of the CDR3 is TGTGCCAGCAGTCCCTCCTTCACAGATACGCAGTATTTT. Translation gives CASSPSFTDTQYF.

This clonotype showed up many times. V and J are TRBV20-1 and TRBJ2-1, with TRBD2 identical over 8 bases. The CDR3 extends over 14 amino acids. The V gene's germline CDR1 is DFQATT and CDR2 SNEGSKA (reference sequence). V trimming: 6 bases; J trimming: 0 bases; junction bases outside the gene matches: 4. The CDR3 spells CSAQRGSSYNEQFF. Here the CDR3 DNA reads TGCAGTGCCCAGCGGGGGAGCTCCTACAATGAGCAGTTCTTC.

Ten or more counts support this clonotype. This sequence joins TRBV5-5 and TRBJ2-7, with a tentative D call TRBD1 (5 bases). Germline V lookup: CDR1 SGHKS, CDR2 YYEKEE (reference sequence). Trimming stripped 6 bases from V and 4 bases from J, with 20 bases between. CDR3 length: 15 amino acids. CDR3 amino acids: CASTWGEVTLYEQYF. The CDR3, as DNA: TGTGCCAGCACCTGGGGCGAGGTCACTTTATACGAGCAGTACTTC.

This clonotype was counted at least ten times. The chain is built from TRBV15 and TRBJ1-5; 9 bases align to TRBD1. This CDR3 comprises 15 residues. V shed 3 bases and J 5 bases; nucleotides not matched to a gene: 5. Germline-derived CDR1 and CDR2 are LNHNV and YYDKDF (reference sequence). The CDR3 DNA follows: TGTGCCACCAGCAGGGAGGACAGGGGCTATCAGCCCCAGCATTTT. This translates into CATSREDRGYQPQHF.

V usage is TRBV4-3 and J usage is TRBJ2-3, with TRBD1 matching over 8 bases. This CDR3 has 18 amino acids. The V gene end was trimmed by 4 bases and the J gene end by 0 bases; junction bases not matched to a gene: 12. The germline gives CDR1 LGHNA, CDR2 YSLEER. Here the CDR3 reads CASSLDLQGATSTDTQYF. CDR3 nucleotide sequence: TGCGCCAGCAGCCTAGATTTGCAGGGGGCGACGAGCACAGATACGCAGTATTTT.

Ten or more counts support this clonotype. This chain joins TRBV6-2 or TRBV6-3 and TRBJ2-3; TRBD2 might be the D (6 bases). This CDR3 is 15 amino acids long. Trimming cost V 7 bases and J 3 bases, with 17 bases left between them. Germline CDR1 and CDR2: MNHEY and SVGEGT. The CDR3 sequence: CASTFGSGETDTQYF. Here the CDR3 DNA reads TGTGCCAGCACGTTCGGGAGCGGTGAAACAGATACGCAGTATTTT.

This chain links TRBV12-3 or TRBV12-4 with TRBJ2-1; D perhaps matches TRBD2 (5 bases). V gave up 6 bases and J gave up 8 bases, with 20 bases separating them. The length of the CDR3 is 15 residues. DNA for the CDR3: TGTGCCAGCAGGTTACAGCCCCGCATGGGAGATGAGCAGTTCTTC. Protein sequence: CASRLQPRMGDEQFF.

In the case of this clonotype: This may be a read error, as it is one base from a much larger clone. The chain is built from TRBV11-2 and TRBJ2-1; TRBD2 matches at 13 bases. Per the germline V gene, CDR1 is SGHAT and CDR2 is FQNNGV. After removal of 4 bases from V and 5 bases from J, the junction contained 2 bases not matched to a gene. The CDR3 is 15 amino acids. The CDR3 coding sequence is TGTGCCAGCAGCTGGGGGACTAGCGGGAACAATGAGCAGTTCTTC. Translation gives CASSWGTSGNNEQFF. The variable domain in full, completed from reference TRBV11-2 and TRBJ2-1, reads EAGVAQSPRYKIIEKRQSVAFWCNPISGHATLYWYQQILGQGPKLLIQFQNNGVVDDSQLPKDRFSAERLKGVDSTLKIQPAKLEDSAVYLCASSWGTSGNNEQFFGPGTRLTVL.

This clonotype was seen many times. The gene calls are TRBV5-1 and TRBJ2-7; 8 nucleotides match TRBD1. The CDR3 spans 14 residues. Trimming cost V 5 bases and J 1 base; bases outside gene matches: 5. Germline CDR1 SGHRS, CDR2 YFSETQ. The DNA for the CDR3 is TGCGCCAGCAGTTCTGACAGGGGATCCTACGAGCAGTACTTC. Translation: CASSSDRGSYEQYF.

This clonotype was observed many times. This chain joins TRBV3-1 and TRBJ1-6, with TRBD1 identical over 12 bases. CDR3 length: 15 amino acids. The junction had 8 bases not matched to a gene; V was cut back by 8 bases and J by 9 bases. CDR1 and CDR2 (germline): LGHDT, YNNKEL (reference sequence). CDR3 sequence (DNA): TGTGCCAGCGCGGGGACAGGGGGCTTCAGTTCACCCCTCCACTTT. It specifies CASAGTGGFSSPLHF.

This clonotype was counted ten times or more. The chain is built from TRBV5-6 and TRBJ2-7; D is ambiguous. Germline V lookup: CDR1 SGHDT, CDR2 YYEEEE. The length of the CDR3 is 12 residues. Trimming pared 0 bases from V and 4 bases from J, leaving 5 bases between. For the CDR3, the DNA is TGTGCCAGCAGCTTGGAGGCATACGAGCAGTACTTC. It yields the protein CASSLEAYEQYF.

The sample holds a few counts of this clonotype. The genes are TRBV28 and TRBJ2-1; tentative D call: TRBD2 (5 bases). Germline V CDR1 and CDR2: MDHEN, SYDVKM. This CDR3 is built from 14 residues. Trimming stripped 2 bases from V and 3 bases from J, with 8 bases between. CDR3 bases: TGTGCCAGCAGTTTACGCGGGCTCTACAATGAGCAGTTCTTC. Amino acids: CASSLRGLYNEQFF.

At least ten counts were recorded for this clonotype. The chain couples TRBV20-1 to TRBJ2-1; D gene uncertain. The CDR3 runs 12 residues. The germline gives CDR1 DFQATT, CDR2 SNEGSKA (reference sequence). The CDR3 sequence: CRSWGSDNEQFF. In nucleotides, the CDR3 is TGCAGGTCCTGGGGATCTGACAATGAGCAGTTCTTC.